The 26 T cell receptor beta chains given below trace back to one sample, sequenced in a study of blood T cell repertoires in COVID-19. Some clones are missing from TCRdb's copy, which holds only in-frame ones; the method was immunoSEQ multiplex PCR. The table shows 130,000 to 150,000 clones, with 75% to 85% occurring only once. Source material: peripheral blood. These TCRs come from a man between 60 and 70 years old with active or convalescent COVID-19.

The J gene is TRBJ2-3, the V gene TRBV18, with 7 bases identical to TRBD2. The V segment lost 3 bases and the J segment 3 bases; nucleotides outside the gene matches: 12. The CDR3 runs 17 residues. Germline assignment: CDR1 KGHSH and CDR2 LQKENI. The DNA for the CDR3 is TGTGCCAGCTCACCTTCGGGGGGTGTTAGGAGGACAGATACGCAGTATTTT. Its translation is CASSPSGGVRRTDTQYF.

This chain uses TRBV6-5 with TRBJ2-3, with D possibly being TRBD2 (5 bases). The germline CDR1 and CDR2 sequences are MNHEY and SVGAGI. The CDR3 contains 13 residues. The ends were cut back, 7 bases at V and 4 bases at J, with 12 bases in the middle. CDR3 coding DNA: TGTGCCAGCACTAGCCCGTCCGCAGATACGCAGTATTTT. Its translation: CASTSPSADTQYF.

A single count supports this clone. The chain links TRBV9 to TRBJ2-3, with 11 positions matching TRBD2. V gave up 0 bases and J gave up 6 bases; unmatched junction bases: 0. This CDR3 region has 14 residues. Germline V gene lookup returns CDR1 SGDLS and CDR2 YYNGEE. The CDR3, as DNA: TGTGCCAGCAGCGTAGGGACTAGCGGGGATACGCAGTATTTT. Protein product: CASSVGTSGDTQYF.

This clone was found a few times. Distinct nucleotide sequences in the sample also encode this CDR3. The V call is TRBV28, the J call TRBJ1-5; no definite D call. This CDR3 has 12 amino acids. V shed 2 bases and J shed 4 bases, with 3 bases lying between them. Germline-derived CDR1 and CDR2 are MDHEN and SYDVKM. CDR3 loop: CASSLLNQPQHF. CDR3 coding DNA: TGTGCCAGCAGTTTACTAAATCAGCCCCAGCATTTT.

The CDR3 loop reads CASSPGETDYGYTF. The CDR3 nucleotides are TGTGCCAGCAGCCCGGGGGAGACAGATTATGGCTACACCTTC. The chain combines TRBV7-9 with TRBJ1-2; D perhaps matches TRBD1 (5 bases). Germline V gene lookup returns CDR1 SEHNR and CDR2 FQNEAQ (reference sequence). The CDR3 totals 14 residues. V was cut by 5 bases and J by 5 bases, with 15 bases left in between.

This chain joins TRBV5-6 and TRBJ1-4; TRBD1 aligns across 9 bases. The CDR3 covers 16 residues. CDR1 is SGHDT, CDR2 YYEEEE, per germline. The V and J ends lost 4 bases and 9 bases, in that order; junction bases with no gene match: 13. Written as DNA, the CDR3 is TGTGCCAGCAGCCCTGGGGTGTTTACAGGGGGCCAAAAACTGTTTTTT. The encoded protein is CASSPGVFTGGQKLFF.

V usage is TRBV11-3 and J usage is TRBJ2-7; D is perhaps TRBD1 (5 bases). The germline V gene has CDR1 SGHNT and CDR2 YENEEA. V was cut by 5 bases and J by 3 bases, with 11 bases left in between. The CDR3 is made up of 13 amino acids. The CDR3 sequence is CASSPGHSYEQYF. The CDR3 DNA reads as TGTGCCAGCAGCCCAGGACACAGCTACGAGCAGTACTTC. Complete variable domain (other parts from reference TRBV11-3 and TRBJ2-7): EAGVVQSPRYKIIEKKQPVAFWCNPISGHNTLYWYLQNLGQGPELLIRYENEEAVDDSQLPKDRFSAERLKGVDSTLKIQPAELGDSAVYLCASSPGHSYEQYFGPGTRLTVT.

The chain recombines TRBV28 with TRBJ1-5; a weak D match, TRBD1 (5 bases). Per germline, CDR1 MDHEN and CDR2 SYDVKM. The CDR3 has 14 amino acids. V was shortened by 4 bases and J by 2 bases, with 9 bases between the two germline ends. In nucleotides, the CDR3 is TGTGCCAGCAGTTGGAGGGGTGGCAATCAGCCCCAGCATTTT. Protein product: CASSWRGGNQPQHF.

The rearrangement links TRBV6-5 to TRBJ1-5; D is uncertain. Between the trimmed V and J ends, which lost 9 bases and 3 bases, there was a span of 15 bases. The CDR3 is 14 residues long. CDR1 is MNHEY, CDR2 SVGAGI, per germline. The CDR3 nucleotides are TGTGCCAGTAAAACTGGGCCTGACAATCAGCCCCAGCATTTT. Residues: CASKTGPDNQPQHF.

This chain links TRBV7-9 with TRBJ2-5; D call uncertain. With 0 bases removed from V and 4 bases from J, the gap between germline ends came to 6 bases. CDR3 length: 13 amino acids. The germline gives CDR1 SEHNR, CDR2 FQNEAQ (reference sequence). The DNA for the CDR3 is TGTGCCAGCAGCTTAGCGCGTGGAGAGACCCAGTACTTC. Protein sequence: CASSLARGETQYF.

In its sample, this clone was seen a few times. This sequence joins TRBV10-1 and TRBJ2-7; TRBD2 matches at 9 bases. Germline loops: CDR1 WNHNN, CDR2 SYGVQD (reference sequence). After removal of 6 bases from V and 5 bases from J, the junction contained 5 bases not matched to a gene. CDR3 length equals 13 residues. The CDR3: CASRGLATDEQYF. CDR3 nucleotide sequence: TGCGCCAGCAGAGGACTAGCGACGGACGAGCAGTACTTC.

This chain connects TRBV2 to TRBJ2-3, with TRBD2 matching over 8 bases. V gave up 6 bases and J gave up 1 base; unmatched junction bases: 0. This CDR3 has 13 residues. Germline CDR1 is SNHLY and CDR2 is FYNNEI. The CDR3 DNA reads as TGTGCCAGCAGGACTAGCGGCACAGATACGCAGTATTTT. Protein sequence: CASRTSGTDTQYF.

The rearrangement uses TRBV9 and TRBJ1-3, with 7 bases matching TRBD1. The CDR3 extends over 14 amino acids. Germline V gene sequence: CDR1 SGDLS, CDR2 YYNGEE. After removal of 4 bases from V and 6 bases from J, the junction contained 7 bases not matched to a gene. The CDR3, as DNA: TGTGCCAGCAGCAGGGACAGTTTGTCAAACACCATATATTTT. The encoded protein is CASSRDSLSNTIYF. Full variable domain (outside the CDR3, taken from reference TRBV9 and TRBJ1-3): DSGVTQTPKHLITATGQRVTLRCSPRSGDLSVYWYQQSLDQGLQFLIQYYNGEERAKGNILERFSAQQFPDLHSELNLSSLELGDSALYFCASSRDSLSNTIYFGEGSWLTVV.

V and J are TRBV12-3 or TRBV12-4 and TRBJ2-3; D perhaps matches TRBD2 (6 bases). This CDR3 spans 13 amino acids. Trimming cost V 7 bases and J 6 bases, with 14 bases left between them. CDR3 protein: CASTPGGVDTQYF. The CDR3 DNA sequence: TGTGCCAGCACCCCCGGAGGGGTGGATACGCAGTATTTT.

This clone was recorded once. The CDR3 loop is CASSFLPRGNNQPQHF. The CDR3 DNA reads as TGTGCCAGCAGTTTCCTGCCCAGGGGCAATAATCAGCCCCAGCATTTT. The rearrangement joins TRBV28 to TRBJ1-5; TRBD1 is a possible D gene (6 bases). V was trimmed by 3 bases and J by 4 bases, leaving 16 bases between them. The germline V gene encodes CDR1 MDHEN and CDR2 SYDVKM. The CDR3 has 16 residues.

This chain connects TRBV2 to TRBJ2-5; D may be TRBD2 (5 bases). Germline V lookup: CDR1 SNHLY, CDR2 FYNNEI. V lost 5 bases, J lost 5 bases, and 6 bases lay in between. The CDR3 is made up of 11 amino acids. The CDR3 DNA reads TGTGCCAGCAGTCAGCGGGAGACCCAGTACTTC. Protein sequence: CASSQRETQYF.

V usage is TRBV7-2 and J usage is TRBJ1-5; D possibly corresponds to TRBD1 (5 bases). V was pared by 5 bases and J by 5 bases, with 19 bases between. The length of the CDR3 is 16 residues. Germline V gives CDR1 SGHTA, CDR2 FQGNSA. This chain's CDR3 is CASSRGQNLGYQPQHF. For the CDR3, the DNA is TGTGCCAGCAGCCGCGGACAAAACTTAGGCTATCAGCCCCAGCATTTT.

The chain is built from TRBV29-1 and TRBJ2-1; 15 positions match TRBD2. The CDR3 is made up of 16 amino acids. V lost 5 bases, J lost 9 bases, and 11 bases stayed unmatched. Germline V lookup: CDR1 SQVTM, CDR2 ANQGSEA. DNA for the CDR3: TGCAGCGTTCGGACTAGCGGGAGGGCGGTGTGGGGTGAGCAGTTCTTC. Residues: CSVRTSGRAVWGEQFF.

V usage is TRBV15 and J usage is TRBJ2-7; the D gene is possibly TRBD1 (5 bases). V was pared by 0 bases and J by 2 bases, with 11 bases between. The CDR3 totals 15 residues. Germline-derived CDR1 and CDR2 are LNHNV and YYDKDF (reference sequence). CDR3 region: CATSRDRTGAYEQYF. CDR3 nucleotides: TGTGCCACCAGCAGAGATCGAACAGGAGCCTACGAGCAGTACTTC.

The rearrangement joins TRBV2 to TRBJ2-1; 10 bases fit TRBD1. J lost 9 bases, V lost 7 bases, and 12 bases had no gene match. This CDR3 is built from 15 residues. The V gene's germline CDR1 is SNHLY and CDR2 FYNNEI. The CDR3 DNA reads TGTGCCAGCACCCAGGGACAGGGGTTCATTGGTGAGCAGTTCTTC. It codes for CASTQGQGFIGEQFF. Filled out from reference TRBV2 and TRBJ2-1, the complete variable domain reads EPEVTQTPSHQVTQMGQEVILRCVPISNHLYFYWYRQILGQKVEFLVSFYNNEISEKSEIFDDQFSVERPDGSNFTLKIRSTKLEDSAMYFCASTQGQGFIGEQFFGPGTRLTVL.

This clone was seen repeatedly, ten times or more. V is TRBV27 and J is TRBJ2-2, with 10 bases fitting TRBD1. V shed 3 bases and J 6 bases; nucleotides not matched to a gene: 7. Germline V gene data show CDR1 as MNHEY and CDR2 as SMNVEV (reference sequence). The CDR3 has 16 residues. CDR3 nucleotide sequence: TGTGCCAGCAGTTTGGTCCCGGGACAGGGGTCCGGGGAGCTGTTTTTT. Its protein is CASSLVPGQGSGELFF.

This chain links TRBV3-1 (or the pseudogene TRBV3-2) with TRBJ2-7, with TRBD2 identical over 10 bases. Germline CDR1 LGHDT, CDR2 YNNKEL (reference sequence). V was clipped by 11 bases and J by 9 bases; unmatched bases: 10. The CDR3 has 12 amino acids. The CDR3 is CARGLAASVQYF. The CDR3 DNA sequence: TGTGCCCGAGGACTAGCGGCCTCCGTGCAGTACTTC.

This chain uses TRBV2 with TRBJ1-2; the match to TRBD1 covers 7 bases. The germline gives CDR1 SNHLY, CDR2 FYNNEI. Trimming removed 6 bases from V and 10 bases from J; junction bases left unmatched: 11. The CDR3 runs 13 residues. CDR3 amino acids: CASSAGTASHYTF. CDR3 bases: TGTGCCAGCAGCGCCGGGACAGCGAGTCACTACACCTTC. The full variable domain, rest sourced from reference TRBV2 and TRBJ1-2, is EPEVTQTPSHQVTQMGQEVILRCVPISNHLYFYWYRQILGQKVEFLVSFYNNEISEKSEIFDDQFSVERPDGSNFTLKIRSTKLEDSAMYFCASSAGTASHYTFGSGTRLTVV.

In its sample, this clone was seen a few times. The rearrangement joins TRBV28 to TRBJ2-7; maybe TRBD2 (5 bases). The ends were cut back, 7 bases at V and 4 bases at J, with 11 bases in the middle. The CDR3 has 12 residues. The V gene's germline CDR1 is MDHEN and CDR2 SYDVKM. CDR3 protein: CASNVAPYEQYF. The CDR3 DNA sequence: TGTGCCAGCAATGTAGCGCCATACGAGCAGTACTTC.

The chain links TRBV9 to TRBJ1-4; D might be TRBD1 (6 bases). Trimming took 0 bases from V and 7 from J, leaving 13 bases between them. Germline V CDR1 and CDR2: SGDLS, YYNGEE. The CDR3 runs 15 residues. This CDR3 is CASSVGGQMSEKLFF. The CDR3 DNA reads TGTGCCAGCAGCGTAGGAGGACAGATGAGTGAAAAACTGTTTTTT.

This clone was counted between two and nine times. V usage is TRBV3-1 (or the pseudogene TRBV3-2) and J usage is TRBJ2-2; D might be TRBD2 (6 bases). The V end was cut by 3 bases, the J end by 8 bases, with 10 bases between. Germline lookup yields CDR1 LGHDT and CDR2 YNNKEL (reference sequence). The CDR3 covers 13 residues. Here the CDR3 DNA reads TGTGCCAGCAGCCAGGCGGGGCTAGGGGAGCTGTTTTTT. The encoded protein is CASSQAGLGELFF.